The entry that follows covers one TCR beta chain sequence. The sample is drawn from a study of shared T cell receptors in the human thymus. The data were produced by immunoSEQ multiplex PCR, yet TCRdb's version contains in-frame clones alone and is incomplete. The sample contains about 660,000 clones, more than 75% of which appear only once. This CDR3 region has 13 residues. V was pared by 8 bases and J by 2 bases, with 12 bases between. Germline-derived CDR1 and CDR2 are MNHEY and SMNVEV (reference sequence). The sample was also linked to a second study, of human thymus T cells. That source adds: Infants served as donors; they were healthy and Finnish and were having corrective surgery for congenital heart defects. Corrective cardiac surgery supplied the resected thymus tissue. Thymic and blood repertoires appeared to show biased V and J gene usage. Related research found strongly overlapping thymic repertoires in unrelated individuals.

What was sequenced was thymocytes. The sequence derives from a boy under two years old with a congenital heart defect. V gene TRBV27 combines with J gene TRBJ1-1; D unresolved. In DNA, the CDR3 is TGTGCCAGCGCGCGGGTGTCAAACACTGAAGCTTTCTTT. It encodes CASARVSNTEAFF.